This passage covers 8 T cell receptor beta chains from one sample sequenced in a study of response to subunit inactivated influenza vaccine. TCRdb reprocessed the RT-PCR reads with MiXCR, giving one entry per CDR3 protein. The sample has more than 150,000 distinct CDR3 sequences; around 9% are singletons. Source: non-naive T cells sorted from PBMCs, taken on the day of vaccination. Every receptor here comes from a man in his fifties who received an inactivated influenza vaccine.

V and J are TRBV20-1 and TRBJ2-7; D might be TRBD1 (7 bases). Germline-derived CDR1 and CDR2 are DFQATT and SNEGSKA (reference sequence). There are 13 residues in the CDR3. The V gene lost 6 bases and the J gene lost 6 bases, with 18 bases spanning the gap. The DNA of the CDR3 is TGCAGTGCCTTCAGGGGGGCAATTGTCGAGCAGTACTTC. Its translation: CSAFRGAIVEQYF.

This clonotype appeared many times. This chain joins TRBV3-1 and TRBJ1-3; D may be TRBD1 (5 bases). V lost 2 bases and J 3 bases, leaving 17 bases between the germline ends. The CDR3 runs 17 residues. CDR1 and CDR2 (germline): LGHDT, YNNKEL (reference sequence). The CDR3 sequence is CASSQLNGALFGNTIYF. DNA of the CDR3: TGTGCCAGCAGCCAACTAAACGGGGCCCTCTTTGGAAACACCATATATTTT.

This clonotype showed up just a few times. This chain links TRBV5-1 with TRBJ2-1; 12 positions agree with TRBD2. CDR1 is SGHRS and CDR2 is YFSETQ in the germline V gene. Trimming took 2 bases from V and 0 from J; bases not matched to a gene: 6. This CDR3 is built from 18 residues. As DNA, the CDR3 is TGCGCCAGCAGCTTTACCCTGACTAGCGGGAGCTCCTACAATGAGCAGTTCTTC. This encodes CASSFTLTSGSSYNEQFF.

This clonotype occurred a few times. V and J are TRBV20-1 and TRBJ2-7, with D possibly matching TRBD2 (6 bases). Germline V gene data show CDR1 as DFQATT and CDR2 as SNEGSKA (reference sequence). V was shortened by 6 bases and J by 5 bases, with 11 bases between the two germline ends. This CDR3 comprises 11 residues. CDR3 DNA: TGCAGTGCCCGAACGGGGGACGAGCAGTACTTC. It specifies CSARTGDEQYF.

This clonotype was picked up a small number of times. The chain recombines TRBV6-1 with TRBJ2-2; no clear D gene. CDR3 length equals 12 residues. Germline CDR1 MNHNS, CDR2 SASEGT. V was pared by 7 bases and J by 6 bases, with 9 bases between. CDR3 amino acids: CASKVIAGELFF. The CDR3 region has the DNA TGTGCCAGCAAGGTGATTGCCGGGGAGCTGTTTTTT.

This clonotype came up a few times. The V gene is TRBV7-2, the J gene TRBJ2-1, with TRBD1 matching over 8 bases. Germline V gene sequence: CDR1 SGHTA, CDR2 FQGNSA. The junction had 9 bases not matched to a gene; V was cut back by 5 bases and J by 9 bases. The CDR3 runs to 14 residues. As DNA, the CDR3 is TGTGCCAGCAGCCGGAACTACAGGGGGAGTGAGCAGTTCTTC. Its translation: CASSRNYRGSEQFF.

For the CDR3, the DNA is TGTGCCAGCAGCTTTACGATGGGGCCCTACGAGCAGTACTTC. It encodes CASSFTMGPYEQYF. The gene calls are TRBV5-5 and TRBJ2-7, with a possible D match to TRBD1 (5 bases). The CDR3 sequence is 14 residues long. Germline V lookup: CDR1 SGHKS, CDR2 YYEKEE (reference sequence). V lost 2 bases and J 2 bases, leaving 11 bases between the germline ends.

The CDR3 DNA is TGTGCCAGCTCACCACCGACAGGAACCTACGAGCAGTACTTC. Translation gives CASSPPTGTYEQYF. The rearrangement links TRBV18 to TRBJ2-7; perhaps TRBD1 as D (6 bases). CDR3 size: 14 residues. V dropped 0 bases and J dropped 2 bases, with 8 bases sitting between them. In germline, CDR1 is KGHSH, CDR2 LQKENI.